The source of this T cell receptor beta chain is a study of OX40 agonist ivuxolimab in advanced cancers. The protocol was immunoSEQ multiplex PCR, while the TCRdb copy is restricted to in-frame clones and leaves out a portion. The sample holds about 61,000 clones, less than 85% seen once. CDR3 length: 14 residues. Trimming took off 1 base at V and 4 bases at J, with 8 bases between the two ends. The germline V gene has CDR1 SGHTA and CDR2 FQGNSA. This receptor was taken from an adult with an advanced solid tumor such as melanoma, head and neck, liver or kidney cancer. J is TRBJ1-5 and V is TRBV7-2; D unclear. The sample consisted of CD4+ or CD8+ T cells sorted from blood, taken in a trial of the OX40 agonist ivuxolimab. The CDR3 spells CASSLVVGNQPQHF. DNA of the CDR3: TGTGCCAGCAGCTTAGTTGTGGGGAATCAGCCCCAGCATTTT.